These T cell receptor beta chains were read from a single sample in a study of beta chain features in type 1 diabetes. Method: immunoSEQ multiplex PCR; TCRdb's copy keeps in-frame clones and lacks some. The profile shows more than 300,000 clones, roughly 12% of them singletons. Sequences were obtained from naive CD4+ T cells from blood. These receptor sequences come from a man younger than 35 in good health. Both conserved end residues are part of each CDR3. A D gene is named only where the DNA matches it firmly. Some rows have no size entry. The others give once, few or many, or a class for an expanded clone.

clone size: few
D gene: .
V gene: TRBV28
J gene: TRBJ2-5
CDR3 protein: CASSFISETQYF
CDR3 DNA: TGTGCCAGCAGTTTTATTTCGGAGACCCAGTACTTC

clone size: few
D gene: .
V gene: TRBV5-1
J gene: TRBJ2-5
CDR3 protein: CATKGSEKETQYF
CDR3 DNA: TGCGCCACCAAGGGGTCGGAGAAAGAGACCCAGTACTTC

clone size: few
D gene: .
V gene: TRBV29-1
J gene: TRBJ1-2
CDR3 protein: CSVGDRKGYGYTF
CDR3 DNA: TGCAGCGTCGGCGACAGGAAGGGCTATGGCTACACCTTC

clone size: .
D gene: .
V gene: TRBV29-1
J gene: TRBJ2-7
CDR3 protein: CSVVSPGEQYF
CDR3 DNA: TGCAGCGTTGTCTCTCCAGGCGAGCAGTACTTC

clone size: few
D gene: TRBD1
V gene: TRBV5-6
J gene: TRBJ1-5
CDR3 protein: CASSWGQGSSNQPQHF
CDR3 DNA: TGTGCCAGCAGCTGGGGACAGGGGTCGAGCAATCAGCCCCAGCATTTT

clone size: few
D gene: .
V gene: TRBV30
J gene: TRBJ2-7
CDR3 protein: CAGGRSSYEQYF
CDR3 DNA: TGCGCAGGTGGGAGAAGCTCCTACGAGCAGTACTTC

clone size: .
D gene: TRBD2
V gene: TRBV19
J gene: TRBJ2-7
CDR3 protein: CASSRTSGTYEQYF
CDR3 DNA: TGTGCCAGTAGTCGGACTAGCGGGACCTACGAGCAGTACTTC

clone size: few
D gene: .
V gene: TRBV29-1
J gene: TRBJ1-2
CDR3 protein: CSVAYPGSYGYTF
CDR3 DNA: TGCAGCGTTGCTTACCCGGGGTCCTATGGCTACACCTTC

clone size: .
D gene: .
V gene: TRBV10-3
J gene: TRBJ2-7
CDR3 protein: CAIRLTSSYEQYF
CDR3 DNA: TGTGCCATCAGGTTAACTAGTTCGTACGAGCAGTACTTC

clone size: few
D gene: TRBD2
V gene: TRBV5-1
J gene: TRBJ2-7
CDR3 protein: CASSETLAGVSYEQYF
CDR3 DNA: TGCGCCAGCAGCGAAACACTAGCGGGGGTCTCCTACGAGCAGTACTTC